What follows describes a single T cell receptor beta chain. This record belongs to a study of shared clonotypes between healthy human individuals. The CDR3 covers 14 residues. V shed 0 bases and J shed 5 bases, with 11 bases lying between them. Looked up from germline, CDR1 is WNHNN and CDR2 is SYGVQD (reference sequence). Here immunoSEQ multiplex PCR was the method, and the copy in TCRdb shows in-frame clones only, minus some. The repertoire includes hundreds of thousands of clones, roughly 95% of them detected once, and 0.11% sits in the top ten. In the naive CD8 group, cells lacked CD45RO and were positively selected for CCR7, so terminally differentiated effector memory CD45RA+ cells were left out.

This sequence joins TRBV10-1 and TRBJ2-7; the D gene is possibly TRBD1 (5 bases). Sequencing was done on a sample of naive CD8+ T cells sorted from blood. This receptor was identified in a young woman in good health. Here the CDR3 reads CASSESGLGHEQYF. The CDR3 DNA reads TGCGCCAGCAGTGAGTCGGGGCTAGGCCACGAGCAGTACTTC.